Each of the 7 T cell receptor beta chains below was sequenced from the same sample in a study of response to subunit inactivated influenza vaccine. One entry per CDR3 protein results from TCRdb running MiXCR on the RT-PCR reads. The sample contains about 480,000 distinct CDR3 sequences, roughly 23% of which appear only once. Sequencing used CD4+ T cells sorted from PBMCs, obtained around 5 days after vaccination. The receptors derive from a man between 50 and 59 years old who received an inactivated influenza vaccine.

The chain's CDR3 is CASSSETLAYEQYF. Here the CDR3 DNA reads TGTGCCAGCAGCTCAGAGACACTAGCCTACGAGCAGTACTTC. The J gene is TRBJ2-7, the V gene TRBV7-9; TRBD2 is a possible D gene (5 bases). CDR1 is SEHNR and CDR2 is FQNEAQ in the germline V gene (reference sequence). This CDR3 has 14 amino acids. Trimming removed 4 bases from V and 2 bases from J, with 12 bases in between.

V is TRBV7-9 and J is TRBJ2-5; D is uncertain. Germline loops: CDR1 SEHNR, CDR2 FQNEAQ (reference sequence). The CDR3 has 12 residues. The V gene lost 10 bases and the J gene lost 1 base, with 10 bases spanning the gap. The CDR3 spells CAITNFQETQYF. The DNA of the CDR3 is TGTGCCATAACCAACTTCCAAGAGACCCAGTACTTC.

This clonotype has more than one count but fewer than ten. This chain connects TRBV12-3 or TRBV12-4 to TRBJ1-5; 12 bases map to TRBD1. After removal of 3 bases from V and 2 bases from J, the junction contained 5 bases not matched to a gene. This CDR3 has 17 amino acids. In DNA form, the CDR3 reads TGTGCCAGCAGTTTCGGGACAGGGGGCCTACGCAATCAGCCCCAGCATTTT. This encodes CASSFGTGGLRNQPQHF.

The rearrangement joins TRBV25-1 to TRBJ2-3; possibly TRBD1 or TRBD2 for D (5 bases each). Per germline, CDR1 MGHDK and CDR2 SYGVNS. The ends were cut back, 8 bases at V and 0 bases at J, with 18 bases in the middle. The CDR3 covers 16 residues. The CDR3 sequence is CASLIKPGTSTDTQYF. In DNA form, the CDR3 reads TGTGCCAGCCTCATCAAACCAGGGACGAGCACAGATACGCAGTATTTT.

The chain employs TRBV11-2 and TRBJ2-1; a weak D match, TRBD2 (6 bases). CDR3 size: 18 residues. CDR1 and CDR2 (germline): SGHAT, FQNNGV. The V end was cut by 6 bases, the J end by 9 bases, with 30 bases between. DNA of the CDR3: TGTGCCAGCAGGCCCCCCCAAGGGACGGGAGCACGCTCGTTTGAGCAGTTCTTC. Protein: CASRPPQGTGARSFEQFF.

A few counts support this clonotype. This chain uses TRBV24-1 with TRBJ2-1, with D maybe TRBD2 (5 bases). This CDR3 contains 14 residues. V shed 3 bases and J shed 5 bases, with 10 bases lying between them. Germline V lookup: CDR1 KGHDR, CDR2 SFDVKD. The CDR3 DNA is TGTGCCACCAGTGATCCGGGAAAAGACAATGAGCAGTTCTTC. Translation gives CATSDPGKDNEQFF.

The chain links TRBV11-3 to TRBJ2-3; D is ambiguous. Trimming removed 0 bases from V and 0 bases from J, with 10 bases in between. Germline V gene data show CDR1 as SGHNT and CDR2 as YENEEA. The CDR3 length is 16 residues. The CDR3 region is CASSLDEGRSTDTQYF. CDR3 nucleotides: TGTGCCAGCAGCTTAGATGAAGGACGGAGCACAGATACGCAGTATTTT.